This T cell receptor (beta chain) was recorded in a study of T cells in Graves' hyperthyroidism and ophthalmopathy. Overall study results and limits: From stable hyperthyroidism, ophthalmopathy was set apart by a 13 V-J model.

This CDR3 has 16 amino acids. CDR1 and CDR2 (germline): DFQATT, SNEGSKA (reference sequence). V lost 5 bases and J lost 3; bases outside the gene matches: 16. In its sample, this clonotype was seen a few times. Its matching antigen is unknown. Uncontrolled infection, other autoimmune disease, pregnancy or lactation barred patients from enrollment. PBMCs stemmed from around 9.3 ml fresh peripheral blood. The TCR beta CDR3 regions underwent amplification using RNA transcripts as the source. When the TCR CDR3 underwent first-round RT-PCR, the HTBI primer set was used. TCRdb reprocessed the multiplex PCR reads via MiXCR and lists one record per CDR3 protein. Of about 640,000 distinct CDR3 sequences in the sample, around 20% are singletons; the top ten hold 30% to 40%.

Sequenced sample: blood. The sequence derives from a man younger than 40 with Graves' ophthalmopathy. The rearrangement links TRBV20-1 to TRBJ2-7; TRBD1 matches at 7 bases. CDR3 residues: CSAPKEETGKNYEQYF. The DNA of the CDR3 is TGCAGTGCTCCGAAAGAGGAGACAGGGAAGAACTACGAGCAGTACTTC.